The 27 T cell receptor beta chains below were found in one sample sequenced in a study of T cells after yellow fever vaccination. TCRdb analysed the 5' RACE reads with MiXCR anew, one entry per CDR3 protein. This table holds approximately 450,000 distinct CDR3 sequences, approximately 19% found once. The sequenced sample was PBMCs, obtained before the yellow fever booster vaccination. These receptors were obtained from a man younger than 35 who received the YFV17D yellow fever vaccine.

The chain is built from TRBV6-5 and TRBJ1-5; D unclear. CDR1 and CDR2 from the germline V gene are MNHEY and SVGAGI. V was pared by 5 bases and J by 0 bases, with 11 bases between. This CDR3 comprises 15 residues. As DNA, the CDR3 is TGTGCCAGCAGTAGGGAGTGGGATAGCAATCAGCCCCAGCATTTT. This gives the protein CASSREWDSNQPQHF.

The CDR3 is CASSRTSGGSVDTQYF. The CDR3 region has the DNA TGTGCCAGCAGTAGGACTAGCGGGGGGTCCGTGGATACGCAGTATTTT. This chain uses TRBV12-3 or TRBV12-4 with TRBJ2-3; TRBD2 aligns across 14 bases. J was trimmed by 6 bases and V by 5 bases; bases with no gene match: 7. The CDR3 extends over 16 amino acids.

J is TRBJ2-1 and V is TRBV7-3; the D is unclear. The V end was cut by 5 bases, the J end by 8 bases, with 13 bases between. Germline CDR1 and CDR2: SGHTA and FQGTGA. The CDR3 spans 13 residues. DNA of the CDR3: TGTGCCAGCAGCATCGCCGAGGCCCATGAGCAGTTCTTC. This translates into CASSIAEAHEQFF.

This chain joins TRBV18 and TRBJ1-1; possibly TRBD1 for D (5 bases). Trimming removed 1 base at V and 9 bases at J, with 21 bases between. This CDR3 contains 16 residues. Germline loops: CDR1 KGHSH, CDR2 LQKENI. The CDR3 DNA follows: TGTGCCAGCTCACCACGGACGCAGACAGTTGGAGAAAAAGCTTTCTTT. The encoded protein is CASSPRTQTVGEKAFF.

The J gene is TRBJ1-2, the V gene TRBV10-3; no definite D call. The V gene lost 7 bases and the J gene lost 8 bases, with 17 bases spanning the gap. This CDR3 contains 13 residues. Germline V gene lookup returns CDR1 ENHRY and CDR2 SYGVKD. The CDR3 loop reads CAITDQPPWGYTF. CDR3 coding DNA: TGTGCCATCACGGACCAGCCGCCTTGGGGCTACACCTTC.

The chain uses TRBV2 and TRBJ1-5, with D unresolved. Between the trimmed V and J ends, which lost 4 bases and 4 bases, there was a span of 11 bases. CDR1 and CDR2 from the germline V gene are SNHLY and FYNNEI. The CDR3 is 14 amino acids. DNA of the CDR3: TGTGCCAGCAGTGCAGGACGGCGGAATCAGCCCCAGCATTTT. Its protein product is CASSAGRRNQPQHF.

J is TRBJ2-1 and V is TRBV6-1; TRBD2 matches 12 bases. The germline V gene encodes CDR1 MNHNS and CDR2 SASEGT. This CDR3 is built from 16 residues. V dropped 4 bases and J dropped 10; count of bases not matched to a gene: 11. CDR3 loop: CASSGVATSGGQEQFF. The CDR3, as DNA: TGTGCCAGCAGTGGGGTAGCGACTAGCGGGGGTCAAGAGCAGTTCTTC.

This clonotype was counted only a few times. The CDR3 protein is CASSPTRGIPPYEQYF. DNA of the CDR3: TGTGCCAGCAGCCCAACTCGGGGAATTCCCCCCTACGAGCAGTACTTC. The J gene is TRBJ2-7, the V gene TRBV7-9; TRBD2 might be the D (5 bases). Germline assignment: CDR1 SEHNR and CDR2 FQNEAQ (reference sequence). The V end lost 5 bases, the J end lost 2 bases, and 19 bases lay between the germline ends. The CDR3 loop spans 16 amino acids.

This clonotype showed up many times. The chain couples TRBV20-1 to TRBJ2-1; a weak D match, TRBD2 (5 bases). Trimming pared 5 bases from V and 5 bases from J, leaving 10 bases between. CDR1 and CDR2 from the germline V gene are DFQATT and SNEGSKA (reference sequence). This CDR3 is 12 amino acids long. The CDR3 protein is CSADGLDNEQFF. Here the CDR3 DNA reads TGCAGTGCTGATGGACTCGACAATGAGCAGTTCTTC.

Of note for this clonotype: A much larger clone sits a single nucleotide away, making a read error possible. This chain links TRBV6-2 or TRBV6-3 with TRBJ2-5; D is ambiguous. The germline gives CDR1 MNHEY, CDR2 SVGEGT. V was clipped by 0 bases and J by 5 bases, with 4 bases between them. This CDR3 is 12 amino acids long. For the CDR3, the DNA is TGTGCCAGCAGTTACTCGATCGAGACCCAGTACTTC. Encoded protein: CASSYSIETQYF.

The table lists this clonotype with many counts. V is TRBV4-2 and J is TRBJ2-3; TRBD2 might be the D (6 bases). Germline V gene sequence: CDR1 LGHNA, CDR2 YNFKEQ. The CDR3 runs 15 residues. Trimming took 4 bases from V and 0 from J, leaving 11 bases between them. For the CDR3, the DNA is TGTGCCAGCAGCCTGTCCGGGACTAGCACAGATACGCAGTATTTT. Amino acids: CASSLSGTSTDTQYF.

V is TRBV12-3 or TRBV12-4 and J is TRBJ2-5; no clear D. The ends were cut back, 7 bases at V and 4 bases at J, with 10 bases in the middle. This CDR3 region has 12 residues. The CDR3 here is CASTPNGETQYF. The CDR3, as DNA: TGTGCCAGCACCCCTAATGGAGAGACCCAGTACTTC.

The rearrangement uses TRBV12-3 or TRBV12-4 and TRBJ2-7, with 9 bases matching TRBD1. The CDR3 runs 13 residues. V gave up 1 base and J gave up 5 bases; unmatched junction bases: 0. The CDR3 sequence is CASSLGDRDEQYV. The CDR3 DNA reads as TGTGCCAGCAGTTTAGGGGACAGGGACGAGCAGTACGTC.

The rearrangement links TRBV7-2 to TRBJ2-3; 9 nucleotides line up with TRBD2. This CDR3 has 16 residues. The V gene's germline CDR1 is SGHTA and CDR2 FQGNSA. After removal of 4 bases from V and 4 bases from J, the junction contained 9 bases not matched to a gene. Here the CDR3 DNA reads TGTGCCAGCAGCTCCCGTCCTAGCGGGGTCGCAGATACGCAGTATTTT. Translating it yields CASSSRPSGVADTQYF. Full variable domain (remainder filled in from reference TRBV7-2 and TRBJ2-3): GAGVSQSPSNKVTEKGKDVELRCDPISGHTALYWYRQSLGQGLEFLIYFQGNSAPDKSGLPSDRFSAERTGGSVSTLTIQRTQQEDSAVYLCASSSRPSGVADTQYFGPGTRLTVL.

This clonotype was seen more than once but under ten times. The DNA for the CDR3 is TGTGCCAGCAGCTTAGACAGGCCCAAGACCCAGTACTTC. Amino acids: CASSLDRPKTQYF. The V and J genes are TRBV11-2 and TRBJ2-5; no clear D. V was pared by 0 bases and J by 6 bases, with 8 bases between. The length of the CDR3 is 13 residues. Germline assignment: CDR1 SGHAT and CDR2 FQNNGV.

This clonotype was counted only a few times. The chain couples TRBV27 to TRBJ1-1, with D unresolved. The CDR3 runs to 13 residues. V lost 9 bases and J 1 base, leaving 12 bases between the germline ends. CDR1 is MNHEY and CDR2 is SMNVEV in the germline V gene (reference sequence). CDR3 nucleotides: TGTGCCAGAGACCGGCTCCCGAACACTGAAGCTTTCTTT. It translates to CARDRLPNTEAFF.

The chain uses TRBV19 and TRBJ1-5, with a tentative D call TRBD1 (6 bases). The CDR3 extends over 15 amino acids. The germline V gene has CDR1 LNHDA and CDR2 SQIVND (reference sequence). Trimming cost V 4 bases and J 6 bases, with 16 bases left between them. In DNA, the CDR3 is TGTGCCAGTAGTAATGGCAGGGGAGCTGGTCAGCCCCAGCATTTT. This sequence encodes CASSNGRGAGQPQHF.

This clonotype occurred a few times. This chain uses TRBV6-5 with TRBJ1-2, with D possibly being TRBD1 (6 bases). This CDR3 comprises 13 residues. V was clipped by 6 bases and J by 4 bases, with 12 bases between them. CDR1 and CDR2 (germline): MNHEY, SVGAGI. In DNA form, the CDR3 reads TGTGCCAGCAGGTCTCAGGGGACCTATGGCTACACCTTC. This codes for CASRSQGTYGYTF.

This chain connects TRBV12-3 or TRBV12-4 to TRBJ2-7; D unresolved. The CDR3 consists of 15 residues. V lost 4 bases and J 0 bases, leaving 13 bases between the germline ends. CDR3 region: CASSSAGSPSYEQYF. The CDR3 DNA sequence: TGTGCCAGCAGTTCGGCCGGGTCCCCCTCCTACGAGCAGTACTTC.

The chain is built from TRBV2 and TRBJ1-6; D call uncertain. The CDR3 spans 15 residues. The V end was cut by 6 bases, the J end by 4 bases, with 13 bases between. The germline gives CDR1 SNHLY, CDR2 FYNNEI. The CDR3 DNA follows: TGTGCCAGCAGAAAAGAGGACGGATATAATTCACCCCTCCACTTT. It specifies CASRKEDGYNSPLHF. The full variable domain, its missing parts supplied by reference TRBV2 and TRBJ1-6, is EPEVTQTPSHQVTQMGQEVILRCVPISNHLYFYWYRQILGQKVEFLVSFYNNEISEKSEIFDDQFSVERPDGSNFTLKIRSTKLEDSAMYFCASRKEDGYNSPLHFGNGTRLTVT.

The chain uses TRBV15 and TRBJ1-5; 8 nucleotides line up with TRBD1. Germline V gene data show CDR1 as LNHNV and CDR2 as YYDKDF (reference sequence). The CDR3 covers 15 residues. The V segment lost 0 bases and the J segment 4 bases; nucleotides outside the gene matches: 2. The CDR3 coding sequence is TGTGCCACCAGCAGAGATTGGGACAGGAATCAGCCCCAGCATTTT. Its translation: CATSRDWDRNQPQHF.

The sample holds a few counts of this clonotype. This rearrangement joins TRBV7-6 to TRBJ2-3; weak D call: TRBD2 (8 bases). The V gene's germline CDR1 is SGHVS and CDR2 FNYEAQ. V lost 7 bases and J lost 8, with 16 bases in between. CDR3 length equals 13 residues. The CDR3 region has the DNA TGTGCCAGCACGGGAGGGGGCCTTTCTACGCAGTATTTT. This codes for CASTGGGLSTQYF.

In its sample, this clonotype was seen many times. V and J are TRBV10-2 and TRBJ2-1, with D maybe TRBD1 (5 bases). Trimming removed 5 bases at V and 1 base at J, with 12 bases between. The CDR3 is 15 residues long. Germline V gene lookup returns CDR1 WSHSY and CDR2 SAAADI. The CDR3 sequence is CASSLGRVSYNEQFF. The CDR3 DNA is TGCGCCAGCAGTCTTGGCAGGGTATCCTACAATGAGCAGTTCTTC.

This chain uses TRBV7-9 with TRBJ1-1, with TRBD1 identical over 10 bases. V shed 6 bases, J shed 2 bases, and the junction held 12 bases outside the gene matches. The CDR3 is 17 residues long. Germline V CDR1 and CDR2: SEHNR, FQNEAQ (reference sequence). The CDR3 sequence: CASRTKGQGIVNTEAFF. In DNA form, the CDR3 reads TGTGCCAGCAGAACGAAGGGACAGGGGATAGTAAACACTGAAGCTTTCTTT. Complete variable domain (other parts from reference TRBV7-9 and TRBJ1-1): DTGVSQNPRHKITKRGQNVTFRCDPISEHNRLYWYRQTLGQGPEFLTYFQNEAQLEKSRLLSDRFSAERPKGSFSTLEIQRTEQGDSAMYLCASRTKGQGIVNTEAFFGQGTRLTVV.

The chain links TRBV29-1 to TRBJ2-2, with D possibly matching TRBD2 (5 bases). Between the trimmed V and J ends, which lost 7 bases and 7 bases, there was a span of 10 bases. CDR1 SQVTM and CDR2 ANQGSEA come from the germline V gene. This CDR3 contains 11 residues. The chain's CDR3 is CSANRGGELFF. The CDR3, as DNA: TGCAGCGCTAATCGGGGCGGGGAGCTGTTTTTT.

This clonotype was detected only once. The rearrangement links TRBV4-3 to TRBJ1-2; 9 bases match TRBD1. J gave up 2 bases and V 0 bases, and 4 bases lay outside the gene matches. CDR3 length equals 16 residues. Per germline, CDR1 LGHNA and CDR2 YSLEER. The CDR3 is CASSQDTGTGNYGYTF. The CDR3 nucleotides read TGCGCCAGCAGCCAAGATACCGGGACAGGGAACTATGGCTACACCTTC.

This clonotype turned up a few times. This chain uses TRBV20-1 with TRBJ2-3; D could derive from TRBD1 or TRBD2 (5 bases each). The CDR3 is 15 amino acids. Per germline, CDR1 DFQATT and CDR2 SNEGSKA (reference sequence). The V end lost 3 bases, the J end lost 2 bases, and 15 bases lay between the germline ends. The CDR3 bases are TGCAGTGCTAGGGACAACTGGAGGCCCACAGATACGCAGTATTTT. It is translated as CSARDNWRPTDTQYF.